This is a list of T cell receptor beta chains from one sample in a study of OX40 agonist ivuxolimab in advanced cancers. The assay was immunoSEQ multiplex PCR, and TCRdb's table has in-frame clones only and misses some. The repertoire holds some 44,000 clones, with 86% as singletons. This sample comprised CD4+ or CD8+ T cells sorted from blood, obtained in a trial of the OX40 agonist ivuxolimab. All receptors derive from an adult with an advanced solid tumor such as melanoma, head and neck, liver or kidney cancer. CDR3s include the opening cysteine and the closing phenylalanine or tryptophan. A D gene is named only where the DNA matches it firmly. Rows may omit the clone size; those that give it use once, few, many or a size class.

size	V	D	length	J	CDR3	DNA
.	TRBV2	TRBD2	16	TRBJ2-1	CASSERGIASGRSRFF	TGTGCCAGCAGTGAACGGGGAATCGCTAGCGGGAGAAGTAGGTTCTTC
.	TRBV7-2	.	12	TRBJ2-3	CASSWDTDTQYF	TGTGCCAGCAGTTGGGACACAGATACGCAGTATTTT
.	TRBV6-1	.	15	TRBJ2-3	CASSEGLTFTDTQYF	TGTGCCAGCAGTGAAGGACTAACCTTCACAGATACGCAGTATTTT
.	TRBV15	.	13	TRBJ2-7	CATSREQGYEQYF	TGTGCCACCAGCAGAGAACAGGGCTACGAGCAGTACTTC
.	TRBV9	.	15	TRBJ2-3	CASSVVGGGRNTQYF	TGTGCCAGCAGCGTAGTAGGTGGGGGGCGGAATACACAGTATTTT
.	TRBV28	TRBD2	12	TRBJ2-5	CASSAGGETQYF	TGTGCCAGCAGCGCGGGGGGAGAGACCCAGTACTTC
once	TRBV7-3	.	15	TRBJ2-6	CASSLTGGGANVLTF	TGTGCCAGCAGCTTAACGGGAGGTGGGGCCAACGTCCTGACTTTC
.	TRBV18	.	12	TRBJ2-3	CASSVLLDTQYF	TGTGCCAGCTCCGTCCTTTTAGATACGCAGTATTTT
.	TRBV28	TRBD1	14	TRBJ2-7	CASSPPGQPYEQYF	TGTGCCAGCAGTCCCCCGGGACAGCCCTACGAGCAGTACTTC
.	TRBV19	TRBD1	15	TRBJ2-6	CASSIRGKGANVLTF	TGTGCCAGTAGTATCAGGGGGAAAGGGGCCAACGTCCTGACTTTC
.	TRBV7-2	.	12	TRBJ2-3	CASSLQGDTQYF	TGTGCCAGCAGCTTACAGGGGGATACGCAGTATTTT
.	TRBV6-5	TRBD2	16	TRBJ2-4	CASSSGLAGGRNIQYF	TGTGCCAGCAGTTCTGGACTAGCGGGAGGGAGAAACATTCAGTACTTC
.	TRBV6-5	.	15	TRBJ2-5	CASSYSNRAQETQYF	TGTGCCAGCAGTTACTCGAACAGGGCCCAAGAGACCCAGTACTTC
few	TRBV4-1	.	14	TRBJ1-2	CASSQGPLNYGYTF	TGCGCCAGCAGCCAGGGACCGCTTAACTATGGCTACACCTTC
.	TRBV19	.	14	TRBJ1-1	CASSATRMNTEAFF	TGTGCCAGTAGTGCGACCCGGATGAACACTGAAGCTTTCTTT
.	TRBV21-1	.	17	TRBJ2-7	CASSSGGGGLSSYEQYF	TGTGCCAGCAGCTCCGGCGGGGGGGGACTATCCTCCTACGAGCAGTACTTC
.	TRBV6-1	.	14	TRBJ1-1	CASSERGYDTEAFF	TGTGCCAGCAGTGAACGGGGGTACGACACTGAAGCTTTCTTT
.	TRBV2	TRBD2	15	TRBJ2-4	CASWGLAGRGNIQYF	TGTGCCAGCTGGGGACTAGCGGGCCGGGGAAACATTCAGTACTTC
.	TRBV10-2	.	13	TRBJ2-2	CASSGTNPGELFF	TGCGCCAGCAGCGGGACGAACCCCGGGGAGCTGTTTTTT
.	TRBV28	.	11	TRBJ1-2	CASSRTYGYTF	TGTGCCAGCAGTCGGACCTATGGCTACACCTTC
.	TRBV12-5	.	13	TRBJ2-3	CASGPPSTDTQYF	TGTGCTAGTGGTCCCCCCTCCACAGATACGCAGTATTTT
once	TRBV4-2	.	13	TRBJ2-7	CASSQERRYEQYF	TGTGCCAGCAGCCAAGAAAGGAGGTACGAGCAGTACTTC
.	TRBV18	.	14	TRBJ2-1	CASSPLSSYNEQFF	TGTGCCAGCTCACCACTTAGCTCCTACAATGAGCAGTTCTTC
.	TRBV11-2	TRBD2	12	TRBJ2-7	CASRVREGEQYF	TGTGCCAGCAGAGTAAGGGAGGGGGAGCAGTACTTC
few	TRBV27	.	13	TRBJ2-7	CASRGGVGYEQYF	TGTGCCAGTAGGGGGGGTGTCGGCTACGAGCAGTACTTC
.	TRBV4-1	.	16	TRBJ2-7	CASSQGGVGQAYEQYF	TGCGCCAGCAGCCAAGGGGGCGTGGGGCAAGCCTACGAGCAGTACTTC
.	TRBV7-3	.	13	TRBJ1-2	CASSLSGNSGYTF	TGTGCCAGCAGCTTGTCAGGCAACTCCGGCTACACCTTC
.	TRBV28	.	14	TRBJ2-1	CASSEQGGDNEQFF	TGTGCCAGCAGCGAACAGGGAGGTGACAATGAGCAGTTCTTC
.	TRBV5-1	TRBD2	16	TRBJ2-3	CASRLAGAIIGDTQYF	TGCGCCAGCAGACTAGCGGGAGCCATAATAGGGGATACGCAGTATTTT
.	TRBV18	.	12	TRBJ2-2	CASSPNTGELFF	TGTGCCAGCTCACCTAACACCGGGGAGCTGTTTTTT
once	TRBV4-1	TRBD1	16	TRBJ1-1	CASSQSNRGGNTEAFF	TGCGCCAGCAGCCAATCAAACAGGGGCGGGAACACTGAAGCTTTCTTT
.	TRBV19	.	12	TRBJ2-1	CASSIEGNEQFF	TGTGCCAGTAGTATCGAAGGAAATGAGCAGTTCTTC
.	TRBV6-7	.	15	TRBJ2-2	CASSKRELPTGELFF	TGTGCCAGCAGTAAACGGGAGTTGCCCACCGGGGAGCTGTTTTTT
.	TRBV13	.	12	TRBJ2-5	CASSLGQETQYF	TGTGCCAGCAGCTTAGGGCAAGAGACCCAGTACTTC
.	TRBV11-2	.	16	TRBJ1-5	CASSLGVSGGNQPQHF	TGTGCCAGCAGCTTGGGAGTGTCCGGGGGCAATCAGCCCCAGCATTTT
.	TRBV6-1	TRBD1	15	TRBJ2-1	CASRDQRDRVNEQFF	TGTGCCAGCCGAGACCAAAGGGACAGGGTGAATGAGCAGTTCTTC
.	TRBV19	.	12	TRBJ1-5	CASSISGQPQHF	TGTGCCAGTAGTATATCCGGTCAGCCCCAGCATTTT
.	TRBV19	TRBD2	15	TRBJ2-1	CASSIPLVGGNEQFF	TGTGCCAGTAGTATCCCCCTCGTGGGAGGGAATGAGCAGTTCTTC
.	TRBV7-9	.	14	TRBJ1-4	CASSLQGENEKLFF	TGTGCCAGCAGCTTACAGGGAGAAAATGAAAAACTGTTTTTT
once	TRBV6-1	TRBD1	14	TRBJ2-7	CASSERQGLDEQYF	TGTGCCAGCAGTGAAAGACAGGGGTTGGACGAGCAGTACTTC
.	TRBV13	TRBD1	15	TRBJ2-7	CASSQDRGSPYEQYF	TGTGCCAGCAGTCAGGACAGGGGGAGTCCCTACGAGCAGTACTTC